This TCR beta chain was obtained from a study of cytomegalovirus exposure and HLA in healthy donors. Notes on the study in general: V- and J-gene trimming of TCR beta was linked (in a later analysis) to a missense DCLRE1C variant. Reports indicated that the classifier achieved high specificity and sensitivity in diagnosing cytomegalovirus status. Immune exposure information available was restricted to CMV serostatus.

J lost 8 bases, V lost 5 bases, and 9 bases had no gene match. CDR3 length: 15 residues. Germline CDR1 SGHRS, CDR2 YFSETQ. As regards this clone: Its cognate antigen is unknown.

The PCR made use of 60 Vbeta and 13 Jbeta primers. Method: immunoSEQ multiplex PCR; TCRdb's copy keeps in-frame clones and lacks some. This table has about 150,000 clones, over 75% appearing once. The sample taken for sequencing was PBMCs. V and J are TRBV5-1 and TRBJ1-4; 10 bases are a match to TRBD1. The clonotype comes from a woman aged 40-49 years in good health and CMV-seropositive. The CDR3: CASSREGQGLEKLFF. CDR3 nucleotides: TGCGCCAGCAGTCGGGAGGGACAGGGGTTGGAAAAACTGTTTTTT.